These 11 T cell receptor beta chains originate from one sample sequenced in a study of OX40 agonist ivuxolimab in advanced cancers. The library was obtained by the immunoSEQ multiplex PCR assay. Not all clones reach the TCRdb copy of this immuneACCESS table, which keeps in-frame sequences only. Checked studies attribute under half of the gap to unresolved V genes and leave the rest unexplained. A total of about 20,000 clones appear in this sample, about three quarters of them only once. The ten largest make up under 30% of the sample. The input for sequencing was CD4+ or CD8+ T cells sorted from blood, taken in a trial of the OX40 agonist ivuxolimab. These receptors all come from an adult with an advanced solid tumor such as melanoma, head and neck, liver or kidney cancer.

The chain is built from TRBV5-6 and TRBJ2-7; TRBD1 matches 7 bases. CDR1 is SGHDT and CDR2 is YYEEEE in the germline V gene. Trimming cost V 4 bases and J 4 bases; bases outside gene matches: 2. The CDR3 is 12 amino acids. CDR3 region: CASSPGGYEQYF. The CDR3 nucleotides are TGTGCCAGCAGCCCAGGGGGATACGAGCAGTACTTC. The variable domain in full, completed from reference TRBV5-6 and TRBJ2-7, reads DAGVTQSPTHLIKTRGQQVTLRCSPKSGHDTVSWYQQALGQGPQFIFQYYEEEERQRGNFPDRFSGHQFPNYSSELNVNALLLGDSALYLCASSPGGYEQYFGPGTRLTVT.

The rearrangement uses TRBV28 and TRBJ2-1; perhaps TRBD1 as D (5 bases). Trimming shortened V by 5 bases and J by 7 bases, and 12 bases separated the two germline ends. Per the germline V gene, CDR1 is MDHEN and CDR2 is SYDVKM. The CDR3 contains 13 residues. The CDR3 reads CASSMIRDNEQFF. CDR3 sequence (DNA): TGTGCCAGCAGTATGATCAGGGATAATGAGCAGTTCTTC.

The chain is built from TRBV28 and TRBJ2-3; D is ambiguous. Trimming removed 3 bases at V and 2 bases at J, with 15 bases between. Germline loops: CDR1 MDHEN, CDR2 SYDVKM. The CDR3 loop spans 16 amino acids. CDR3 coding DNA: TGTGCCAGCAGTTTCCTAGGCTTCAGTCACACAGATACGCAGTATTTT. Translation gives CASSFLGFSHTDTQYF.

This chain connects TRBV27 to TRBJ1-5, with 9 bases lining up with TRBD1. V dropped 6 bases and J dropped 2; count of bases not matched to a gene: 8. Germline V gene sequence: CDR1 MNHEY, CDR2 SMNVEV (reference sequence). The CDR3 totals 16 residues. CDR3 sequence: CASRSTGGAGNQPQHF. For the CDR3, the DNA is TGTGCCAGCAGGTCTACAGGGGGCGCCGGCAATCAGCCCCAGCATTTT.

The genes are TRBV7-9 and TRBJ1-1; no clear D. The CDR3 extends over 15 amino acids. V was cut by 1 base and J by 0 bases, with 9 bases left in between. Germline values: CDR1 SEHNR, CDR2 FQNEAQ (reference sequence). For the CDR3, the DNA is TGTGCCAGCAGCTTAGTCGGCAGACTGAACACTGAAGCTTTCTTT. Residues: CASSLVGRLNTEAFF. Filled out from reference TRBV7-9 and TRBJ1-1, the complete variable domain reads DTGVSQNPRHKITKRGQNVTFRCDPISEHNRLYWYRQTLGQGPEFLTYFQNEAQLEKSRLLSDRFSAERPKGSFSTLEIQRTEQGDSAMYLCASSLVGRLNTEAFFGQGTRLTVV.

The V and J genes are TRBV19 and TRBJ1-1; D gene uncertain. This CDR3 is 16 amino acids long. V lost 5 bases and J 0 bases, leaving 16 bases between the germline ends. Germline assignment: CDR1 LNHDA and CDR2 SQIVND (reference sequence). As DNA, the CDR3 is TGTGCCAGTAGTGAGGGCGGGGAACCCATGAACACTGAAGCTTTCTTT. Protein sequence: CASSEGGEPMNTEAFF. The variable domain in full, with the rest retrieved from reference TRBV19 and TRBJ1-1, is DGGITQSPKYLFRKEGQNVTLSCEQNLNHDAMYWYRQDPGQGLRLIYYSQIVNDFQKGDIAEGYSVSREKKESFPLTVTSAQKNPTAFYLCASSEGGEPMNTEAFFGQGTRLTVV.

This sequence joins TRBV5-1 and TRBJ2-7; 9 bases fit TRBD1. J was trimmed by 4 bases and V by 0 bases; bases with no gene match: 8. CDR3 size: 16 residues. CDR1 and CDR2 from the germline V gene are SGHRS and YFSETQ. CDR3 residues: CASSLAPGTGRYEQYF. The CDR3, as DNA: TGCGCCAGCAGCTTGGCACCCGGGACAGGGCGGTACGAGCAGTACTTC.

V and J are TRBV5-5 and TRBJ2-7, with TRBD1 matching over 9 bases. Germline CDR1 reads SGHKS; CDR2 reads YYEKEE (reference sequence). V gave up 4 bases and J gave up 6 bases; unmatched junction bases: 8. This CDR3 contains 14 residues. The CDR3 sequence is CASSLGQGWGEQYF. In DNA form, the CDR3 reads TGTGCCAGCAGCCTCGGACAGGGGTGGGGCGAGCAGTACTTC.

The V gene is TRBV7-4, the J gene TRBJ2-7; TRBD2 is a possible D gene (6 bases). Germline lookup yields CDR1 SGHVT and CDR2 SQSDAQ. V was cut by 5 bases and J by 6 bases, with 11 bases left in between. CDR3 length equals 12 residues. The CDR3 DNA sequence: TGTGCCAGCAGCCGGAGGGACGGCGAGCAGTACTTC. This encodes CASSRRDGEQYF.

The chain has TRBV2 and TRBJ2-3; TRBD2 aligns across 10 bases. The CDR3 runs 15 residues. CDR1 is SNHLY, CDR2 FYNNEI, per germline. With 7 bases clipped from V and 4 bases from J, the junction kept 8 bases outside the gene matches. CDR3: CASNLAGGGADTQYF. CDR3 nucleotide sequence: TGTGCCAGCAATTTAGCGGGGGGCGGGGCAGATACGCAGTATTTT.

The chain combines TRBV2 with TRBJ1-1; D might be TRBD1 (6 bases). Trimming pared 4 bases from V and 0 bases from J, leaving 12 bases between. Germline V CDR1 and CDR2: SNHLY, FYNNEI. This CDR3 is 15 amino acids long. The CDR3 region has the DNA TGTGCCAGCAGTGCGGGGCAGGGGATGAACACTGAAGCTTTCTTT. This sequence encodes CASSAGQGMNTEAFF.